These 25 T cell receptor beta chains were sequenced from one sample in a study of blood T cell repertoires in COVID-19. Clones were sequenced by immunoSEQ multiplex PCR, and TCRdb holds only the in-frame ones, with some missing. The sample carries under 200,000 clones, 85% to 90% recorded once. Sequenced material: PBMCs or T cells enriched from blood (not recorded which). The receptors come from a woman in her 50s who had recovered from COVID-19.

The V gene is TRBV2, the J gene TRBJ2-7; 7 positions agree with TRBD1. CDR1 and CDR2 from the germline V gene are SNHLY and FYNNEI. V shed 10 bases and J 11 bases; nucleotides not matched to a gene: 20. The CDR3 extends over 14 amino acids. The DNA of the CDR3 is TGTGCCACCTCAGGACAGGAGGAACTGGGTAGGGAGTACTTC. Amino acids: CATSGQEELGREYF.

This clone was counted once. The V and J genes are TRBV18 and TRBJ1-3, with D possibly being TRBD1 (6 bases). Trimming left V 2 bases short and J 7 bases short, with 15 bases between. The V gene's germline CDR1 is KGHSH and CDR2 LQKENI. The length of the CDR3 is 15 residues. CDR3 sequence (DNA): TGTGCCAGCTCACCATCGGCTACAGGGTACAACACCATATATTTT. It yields the protein CASSPSATGYNTIYF.

The chain joins TRBV14 to TRBJ2-1; no clear D gene. The V gene lost 0 bases and the J gene lost 4 bases, with 10 bases spanning the gap. This CDR3 region has 15 residues. Germline V gene sequence: CDR1 SGHDN, CDR2 FVKESK. This chain's CDR3 is CASSQDRRPYNEQFF. In DNA, the CDR3 is TGTGCCAGCAGCCAAGATAGGAGACCTTACAATGAGCAGTTCTTC.

The chain has TRBV7-2 and TRBJ1-1; D is unresolved. The length of the CDR3 is 15 residues. V lost 2 bases to trimming and J lost 5 bases, with 15 bases between them. The germline V gene has CDR1 SGHTA and CDR2 FQGNSA. CDR3 protein: CASSLQEGIGTEAFF. In nucleotides, the CDR3 is TGTGCCAGCAGCTTACAAGAGGGAATCGGTACTGAAGCTTTCTTT.

The chain couples TRBV12-5 to TRBJ2-2; TRBD1 matches 8 bases. CDR3 size: 16 residues. J gave up 7 bases and V 1 base, and 8 bases lay outside the gene matches. Germline CDR1 is LGHNT and CDR2 is FRNRAP. CDR3 sequence (DNA): TGTGCTAGTGGTTTGGCCTCCGGACAGGGAGGCGGGGAGCTGTTTTTT. Translation gives CASGLASGQGGGELFF.

The chain uses TRBV2 and TRBJ2-2; D remains ambiguous. With 5 bases removed from V and 3 bases from J, the gap between germline ends came to 4 bases. The CDR3 totals 12 residues. CDR1 and CDR2 from the germline V gene are SNHLY and FYNNEI. DNA of the CDR3: TGTGCCAGCAGTCTACACACCGGGGAGCTGTTTTTT. Protein sequence: CASSLHTGELFF.

The chain joins TRBV18 to TRBJ1-5; a possible D gene is TRBD1 (6 bases). Trimming removed 6 bases from V and 0 bases from J, with 18 bases in between. Germline values: CDR1 KGHSH, CDR2 LQKENI. This CDR3 is built from 17 residues. Here the CDR3 reads CASSQFGQQNSNQPQHF. The DNA of the CDR3 is TGTGCCAGCTCCCAATTTGGACAGCAGAATAGCAATCAGCCCCAGCATTTT. The complete variable domain, with remaining parts taken from reference TRBV18 and TRBJ1-5, reads NAGVMQNPRHLVRRRGQEARLRCSPMKGHSHVYWYRQLPEEGLKFMVYLQKENIIDESGMPKERFSAEFPKEGPSILRIQQVVRGDSAAYFCASSQFGQQNSNQPQHFGDGTRLSIL.

The gene calls are TRBV2 and TRBJ2-5, with D possibly TRBD1 on 6 matching bases. The CDR3 length is 13 residues. The germline V and J ends were trimmed by 6 bases and 0 bases, with 8 bases remaining between them. CDR1 is SNHLY, CDR2 FYNNEI, per germline. The chain's CDR3 is CASRNRDQETQYF. The CDR3 DNA follows: TGTGCCAGCAGAAACAGGGACCAAGAGACCCAGTACTTC.

This chain links TRBV6-6 with TRBJ1-5; 9 bases agree with TRBD1. This CDR3 region has 15 residues. CDR1 MNHNY and CDR2 SVGAGI come from the germline V gene (reference sequence). V lost 6 bases to trimming and J lost 6 bases; unmatched junction nucleotides: 9. This CDR3 reads CASSLTGGTLQPQHF. Written as DNA, the CDR3 is TGTGCCAGCAGCCTCACAGGGGGCACGCTTCAGCCCCAGCATTTT.

The V call is TRBV27, the J call TRBJ1-2, with TRBD1 matching 9 bases. The germline gives CDR1 MNHEY, CDR2 SMNVEV (reference sequence). Trimming at V came to 6 bases and at J to 6 bases, leaving 8 bases not matched to a gene. This CDR3 region has 14 residues. DNA of the CDR3: TGTGCCAGCAGCCTTGCCGGGACAGGGCATGGCTACACCTTC. Translation: CASSLAGTGHGYTF.

The chain uses TRBV7-2 and TRBJ2-7, with 10 bases matching TRBD1. Germline V CDR1 and CDR2: SGHTA, FQGNSA. The CDR3 runs to 14 residues. V lost 3 bases, J lost 7 bases, and 6 bases stayed unmatched. CDR3 coding DNA: TGTGCCAGCAGCTTCATCCCGGGACAGGGGGAGCAGTACTTC. It specifies CASSFIPGQGEQYF.

The rearrangement uses TRBV6-6 and TRBJ2-3, with D uncertain. V lost 6 bases, J lost 6 bases, and 10 bases lay in between. This CDR3 comprises 12 residues. Germline V gene sequence: CDR1 MNHNY, CDR2 SVGAGI (reference sequence). The CDR3 protein is CASSPPLDTQYF. The CDR3 nucleotides read TGTGCCAGCAGCCCTCCCCTGGATACGCAGTATTTT.

This clone was seen just once. The rearrangement links TRBV11-2 to TRBJ2-7; 9 nucleotides agree with TRBD2. Germline-derived CDR1 and CDR2 are SGHAT and FQNNGV. With 0 bases clipped from V and 2 bases from J, the junction kept 2 bases outside the gene matches. This CDR3 spans 15 amino acids. The CDR3 coding sequence is TGTGCCAGCAGCTTAGAGCGGGGGGGCCCCTACGAGCAGTACTTC. Its translation: CASSLERGGPYEQYF.

V is TRBV25-1 and J is TRBJ2-5, with 7 bases matching TRBD2. The germline CDR1 and CDR2 sequences are MGHDK and SYGVNS. V trimming: 6 bases; J trimming: 5 bases; junction bases outside the gene matches: 6. The CDR3 spans 13 residues. CDR3 DNA sequence: TGTGCCAGCAGAGGGGCGGGGGAGGAGACCCAGTACTTC. Translated, it gives CASRGAGEETQYF.

There are a few counts of this clone. This rearrangement joins TRBV9 to TRBJ1-4, with 7 nucleotides matching TRBD1. V dropped 0 bases and J dropped 6; count of bases not matched to a gene: 5. There are 15 residues in the CDR3. Germline V gives CDR1 SGDLS, CDR2 YYNGEE. The CDR3 DNA reads as TGTGCCAGCAGCGTAGCGGGGGACAGTCATGAAAAACTGTTTTTT. It specifies CASSVAGDSHEKLFF. Filled out from reference TRBV9 and TRBJ1-4, the complete variable domain reads DSGVTQTPKHLITATGQRVTLRCSPRSGDLSVYWYQQSLDQGLQFLIQYYNGEERAKGNILERFSAQQFPDLHSELNLSSLELGDSALYFCASSVAGDSHEKLFFGSGTQLSVL.

The chain links TRBV9 to TRBJ1-1; the D is unclear. The V end lost 4 bases, the J end lost 4 bases, and 17 bases lay between the germline ends. CDR1 is SGDLS and CDR2 is YYNGEE in the germline V gene. The length of the CDR3 is 15 residues. In DNA, the CDR3 is TGTGCCAGCAGCCCCGAGGCCCTTCGGGGCACTGAAGCTTTCTTT. Its translation: CASSPEALRGTEAFF.

This clone was picked up one time. J is TRBJ2-7 and V is TRBV11-3; TRBD1 agrees at 7 bases. V lost 6 bases, J lost 7 bases, and 9 bases stayed unmatched. The CDR3 has 13 residues. Per the germline V gene, CDR1 is SGHNT and CDR2 is YENEEA. The CDR3 protein is CASRLRQGREQYF. DNA for the CDR3: TGTGCCAGCAGACTTAGACAGGGAAGGGAGCAGTACTTC.

This chain connects TRBV18 to TRBJ1-6, with TRBD1 matching 9 bases. Germline CDR1 KGHSH, CDR2 LQKENI. V was pared by 2 bases and J by 10 bases, with 6 bases of the junction left unmatched. The CDR3 consists of 15 residues. The CDR3 region has the DNA TGTGCCAGCTCACCAATGACAGGGGGAAAATCACCCCTCCACTTT. Its protein product is CASSPMTGGKSPLHF. The full variable domain, in which reference TRBV18 and TRBJ1-6 provide the parts outside the CDR3, is NAGVMQNPRHLVRRRGQEARLRCSPMKGHSHVYWYRQLPEEGLKFMVYLQKENIIDESGMPKERFSAEFPKEGPSILRIQQVVRGDSAAYFCASSPMTGGKSPLHFGNGTRLTVT.

The V and J genes are TRBV2 and TRBJ2-3, with TRBD2 identical over 14 bases. The CDR3 length is 17 residues. Germline CDR1 is SNHLY and CDR2 is FYNNEI. The V segment lost 4 bases and the J segment 1 base; nucleotides outside the gene matches: 4. This chain's CDR3 is CASSGRTSGGRTDTQYF. CDR3 bases: TGTGCCAGCAGTGGTAGGACTAGCGGGGGGCGCACAGATACGCAGTATTTT.

V is TRBV6-5 and J is TRBJ2-2; 10 bases line up with TRBD1. The ends lost 0 bases at V and 7 bases at J; junction bases unmatched: 2. CDR1 MNHEY and CDR2 SVGAGI come from the germline V gene. This CDR3 has 15 amino acids. CDR3 in DNA: TGTGCCAGCAGTTACTCGACAGGGGGCTACGGGGAGCTGTTTTTT. As protein: CASSYSTGGYGELFF.

The rearrangement joins TRBV7-2 to TRBJ2-2; 9 bases are shared with TRBD1. The junction had 9 bases not matched to a gene; V was cut back by 5 bases and J by 2 bases. This CDR3 spans 17 amino acids. Germline assignment: CDR1 SGHTA and CDR2 FQGNSA. The CDR3, as DNA: TGTGCCAGCAGCACCCTGCTGGGACAGGGAAACACCGGGGAGCTGTTTTTT. It encodes CASSTLLGQGNTGELFF.

The chain recombines TRBV6-6 with TRBJ1-4; tentative D call: TRBD1 (6 bases). The germline gives CDR1 MNHNY, CDR2 SVGAGI (reference sequence). CDR3 size: 15 residues. Trimming removed 4 bases at V and 8 bases at J, with 17 bases between. Here the CDR3 DNA reads TGTGCCAGCAGTTGGCGAGGGGGTGATAGAGAAAAACTGTTTTTT. Protein: CASSWRGGDREKLFF.

The rearrangement uses TRBV13 and TRBJ2-2; 12 bases are a match to TRBD2. V was pared by 4 bases and J by 7 bases, with 10 bases of the junction left unmatched. CDR1 is PRHDT, CDR2 FYEKMQ, per germline (reference sequence). The CDR3 consists of 17 residues. Here the CDR3 DNA reads TGTGCCAGCAGCTCCTCCAAACTAGCGGGGGGCGTCGGGGAGCTGTTTTTT. Its translation: CASSSSKLAGGVGELFF.

This rearrangement joins TRBV27 to TRBJ2-1; D is undetermined. CDR1 is MNHEY, CDR2 SMNVEV, per germline (reference sequence). With 5 bases removed from V and 5 bases from J, the gap between germline ends came to 10 bases. The CDR3 covers 13 residues. CDR3 nucleotides: TGTGCCAGCAGTATCCGACGGGACAATGAGCAGTTCTTC. This encodes CASSIRRDNEQFF.

This sequence joins TRBV7-2 and TRBJ2-3; 7 bases match TRBD2. The germline V gene has CDR1 SGHTA and CDR2 FQGNSA. After removal of 4 bases from V and 1 base from J, the junction contained 5 bases not matched to a gene. The CDR3 contains 15 residues. The CDR3 loop reads CASSSSGLRTDTQYF. The CDR3 DNA follows: TGTGCCAGCAGCTCCTCGGGACTACGCACAGATACGCAGTATTTT.